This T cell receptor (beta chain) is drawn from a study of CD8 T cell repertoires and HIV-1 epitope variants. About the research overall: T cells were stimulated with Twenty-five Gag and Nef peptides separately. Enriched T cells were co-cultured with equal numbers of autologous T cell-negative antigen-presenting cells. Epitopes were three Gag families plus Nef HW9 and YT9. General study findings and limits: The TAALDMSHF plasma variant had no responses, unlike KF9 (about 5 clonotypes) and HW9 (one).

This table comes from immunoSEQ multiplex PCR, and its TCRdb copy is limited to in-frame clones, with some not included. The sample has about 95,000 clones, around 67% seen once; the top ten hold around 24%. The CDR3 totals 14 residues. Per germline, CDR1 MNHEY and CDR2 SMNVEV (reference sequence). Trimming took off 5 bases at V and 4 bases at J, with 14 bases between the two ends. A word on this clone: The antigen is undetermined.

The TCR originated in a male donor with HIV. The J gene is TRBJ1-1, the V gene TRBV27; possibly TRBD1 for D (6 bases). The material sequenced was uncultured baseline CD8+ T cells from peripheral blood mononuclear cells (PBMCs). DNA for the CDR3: TGTGCCAGCAGTCTCGGACAGTTGGCCACTGAAGCTTTCTTT. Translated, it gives CASSLGQLATEAFF.